The 30 T cell receptor beta chains below were found in one sample sequenced in a study of blood T cell repertoires in COVID-19 (dated by TCRdb to about 2020). Library generation was performed with the immunoSEQ multiplex PCR assay. The source is immuneACCESS, and TCRdb retained only in-frame sequences with V and J called. Part of the clones is not carried over; for the studies checked, unresolved V genes explain less than half of this, and the remainder is unexplained. The sample table shows tens of thousands of clones, and 90% are seen once. Jointly, the top ten make up approximately 0.56% of the sample. What was sequenced was peripheral blood. These receptor sequences come from a man aged 50 to 59 with COVID-19, enrolled during active disease.

V gene TRBV5-1 combines with J gene TRBJ1-3; TRBD1 is a possible D gene (5 bases). This CDR3 comprises 16 residues. V gave up 0 bases and J gave up 9 bases, with 19 bases separating them. Germline V CDR1 and CDR2: SGHRS, YFSETQ. CDR3 in amino acids: CASSLVPLTASSTIYF. In nucleotides, the CDR3 is TGCGCCAGCAGCTTGGTACCCCTGACAGCCAGTAGCACCATATATTTT.

The chain employs TRBV19 and TRBJ1-3; D unclear. This CDR3 has 15 amino acids. V lost 3 bases and J 2 bases, leaving 11 bases between the germline ends. CDR1 LNHDA and CDR2 SQIVND come from the germline V gene (reference sequence). The CDR3 spells CASSIAWEPGNTIYF. The DNA of the CDR3 is TGTGCCAGTAGTATCGCCTGGGAGCCTGGAAACACCATATATTTT. The full variable domain, completed using reference TRBV19 and TRBJ1-3, is DGGITQSPKYLFRKEGQNVTLSCEQNLNHDAMYWYRQDPGQGLRLIYYSQIVNDFQKGDIAEGYSVSREKKESFPLTVTSAQKNPTAFYLCASSIAWEPGNTIYFGEGSWLTVV.

The table lists this clone with a count of one. This sequence joins TRBV5-4 and TRBJ2-7, with D perhaps TRBD1 (6 bases). The V gene's germline CDR1 is SGHNT and CDR2 YYREEE (reference sequence). Trimming shortened V by 2 bases and J by 2 bases, and 20 bases separated the two germline ends. The CDR3 spans 17 residues. The CDR3 protein is CASSFPTDSAEPYEQYF. DNA for the CDR3: TGTGCCAGCAGCTTCCCCACGGACAGCGCGGAACCCTACGAGCAGTACTTC.

This clone has more than one count but fewer than ten. The chain has TRBV18 and TRBJ1-5; possibly TRBD1 for D (6 bases). The CDR3 consists of 15 residues. The germline V gene encodes CDR1 KGHSH and CDR2 LQKENI. Trimming stripped 3 bases from V and 7 bases from J, with 16 bases between. The CDR3 DNA reads as TGTGCCAGCTCACCGGTCGGGGGGGCAGGGCAGCCCCAGCATTTT. The encoded protein is CASSPVGGAGQPQHF. Filled out from reference TRBV18 and TRBJ1-5, the complete variable domain reads NAGVMQNPRHLVRRRGQEARLRCSPMKGHSHVYWYRQLPEEGLKFMVYLQKENIIDESGMPKERFSAEFPKEGPSILRIQQVVRGDSAAYFCASSPVGGAGQPQHFGDGTRLSIL.

CDR3 loop: CAISGRLAETQYF. The CDR3, as DNA: TGTGCCATCAGTGGTCGGCTAGCGGAGACCCAGTACTTC. The genes are TRBV10-3 and TRBJ2-5; possibly TRBD2 for D (6 bases). V lost 4 bases, J lost 5 bases, and 11 bases lay in between. Per the germline V gene, CDR1 is ENHRY and CDR2 is SYGVKD. The CDR3 runs 13 residues.

This chain uses TRBV14 with TRBJ1-1, with 9 bases identical to TRBD1. From germline, CDR1 is SGHDN and CDR2 FVKESK. The CDR3 is made up of 14 amino acids. V lost 4 bases, J lost 4 bases, and 4 bases stayed unmatched. The CDR3 region has the DNA TGTGCCAGCAGCCGGGACAGGGTGGGCACTGAAGCTTTCTTT. Encoded protein: CASSRDRVGTEAFF.

The gene calls are TRBV7-8 and TRBJ2-1; 14 bases fit TRBD2. V lost 5 bases, J lost 6 bases, and 12 bases stayed unmatched. The CDR3 consists of 18 residues. Germline-derived CDR1 and CDR2 are SGHVS and FQNEAQ. CDR3 sequence: CASSAYLPGTSGSNEQFF. For the CDR3, the DNA is TGTGCCAGCAGCGCCTACTTGCCCGGGACTAGCGGGAGCAATGAGCAGTTCTTC.

The chain links TRBV6-5 to TRBJ1-1, with D perhaps TRBD1 (6 bases). Between the trimmed V and J ends, which lost 7 bases and 7 bases, there was a span of 19 bases. CDR3 length equals 14 residues. The V gene's germline CDR1 is MNHEY and CDR2 SVGAGI. The CDR3 protein is CASTVQGGGGEAFF. The CDR3 region has the DNA TGTGCCAGCACGGTTCAGGGAGGGGGAGGTGAAGCTTTCTTT.

V is TRBV28 and J is TRBJ1-4; weak D call: TRBD1 (6 bases). The germline gives CDR1 MDHEN, CDR2 SYDVKM. V was pared by 10 bases and J by 2 bases, with 11 bases between. The CDR3 loop spans 13 amino acids. The CDR3 DNA follows: TGTGCCACCTACAGGGCGACTAATGAAAAACTGTTTTTT. Amino acid sequence: CATYRATNEKLFF.

The rearrangement joins TRBV4-1 to TRBJ1-2; 10 nucleotides align to TRBD1. Losses at the gene ends were 1 base for V and 4 bases for J; bases not matched to a gene: 3. The CDR3 extends over 15 amino acids. The V gene's germline CDR1 is MGHRA and CDR2 YSYEKL. The CDR3 sequence is CASSQVGTGVYGYTF. The CDR3 coding sequence is TGCGCCAGCAGCCAAGTGGGGACAGGGGTCTATGGCTACACCTTC.

This clone has a single count. Compared with germline, one end of the junction differs, possibly owing to a read error. The gene calls are TRBV7-9 and TRBJ1-2; D might be TRBD1 (6 bases). The germline gives CDR1 SEHNR, CDR2 FQNEAQ (reference sequence). The CDR3 is 15 residues long. The CDR3 coding sequence is TGTACCAGCAGCTTAGGGGGAGGGAAGGCTTCTGGCTACACCTTC. Protein product: CTSSLGGGKASGYTF.

V and J are TRBV6-1 and TRBJ2-7; D might be TRBD1 (6 bases). This CDR3 comprises 16 residues. V was pared by 2 bases and J by 7 bases, with 21 bases between. The germline V gene encodes CDR1 MNHNS and CDR2 SASEGT. The CDR3 DNA follows: TGTGCCAGCAGTGAAAATCTAGACAGGTTCGTTTGGGAGCAGTACTTC. Its translation is CASSENLDRFVWEQYF.

CDR3 nucleotide sequence: TGTGCCAGCAGTCCCGGGCAGGGGGCATGGGAGCAGTACTTC. This encodes CASSPGQGAWEQYF. The chain couples TRBV28 to TRBJ2-7, with 8 bases that match TRBD1. The CDR3 has 14 residues. The V gene's germline CDR1 is MDHEN and CDR2 SYDVKM. Losses at the gene ends were 5 bases for V and 7 bases for J; bases not matched to a gene: 10.

V is TRBV7-3 and J is TRBJ2-7; 9 bases agree with TRBD1. Germline loops: CDR1 SGHTA, CDR2 FQGTGA. V gave up 6 bases and J gave up 6 bases; unmatched junction bases: 6. The CDR3 loop spans 13 amino acids. CDR3 loop: CASSPDRGGEQYF. CDR3 DNA: TGTGCCAGCAGTCCGGACAGGGGAGGCGAGCAGTACTTC.

This clone was observed a few times. CDR3 amino acids: CASSPLGGSGYTF. DNA for the CDR3: TGTGCCAGCAGCCCTTTGGGGGGTAGTGGCTACACCTTC. The chain couples TRBV7-9 to TRBJ1-2; D perhaps matches TRBD1 (5 bases). Germline V gives CDR1 SEHNR, CDR2 FQNEAQ (reference sequence). This CDR3 is built from 13 residues. Between the trimmed V and J ends, which lost 5 bases and 7 bases, there was a span of 14 bases.

The table lists this clone with a count of one. The chain couples TRBV7-9 to TRBJ2-5, with TRBD1 matching over 7 bases. The junction had 3 bases not matched to a gene; V was cut back by 1 base and J by 1 base. The V gene's germline CDR1 is SEHNR and CDR2 FQNEAQ (reference sequence). This CDR3 contains 15 residues. The CDR3 spells CASSLEGTAQETQYF. The CDR3 DNA follows: TGTGCCAGCAGCTTAGAAGGGACAGCCCAAGAGACCCAGTACTTC.

J is TRBJ2-3 and V is TRBV6-5, with a tentative D call TRBD2 (5 bases). V lost 6 bases and J lost 3, with 10 bases in between. This CDR3 spans 13 amino acids. The germline V gene encodes CDR1 MNHEY and CDR2 SVGAGI. The CDR3 DNA reads TGTGCCAGCAGGAGCTCGGGGACAGATACGCAGTATTTT. It encodes CASRSSGTDTQYF.

The chain has TRBV25-1 and TRBJ2-7; the match to TRBD1 covers 10 bases. V lost 6 bases, J lost 5 bases, and 13 bases stayed unmatched. CDR1 MGHDK and CDR2 SYGVNS come from the germline V gene. The CDR3 covers 16 residues. DNA of the CDR3: TGTGCCAGCAGCCCCCGCCTCGGGACAGGGGACGACGAGCAGTACTTC. Translated, it gives CASSPRLGTGDDEQYF.

The gene calls are TRBV12-5 and TRBJ2-3, with D unresolved. The CDR3 has 11 residues. V was shortened by 1 base and J by 6 bases, with 2 bases between the two germline ends. Looked up from germline, CDR1 is LGHNT and CDR2 is FRNRAP. The CDR3 sequence is CASGLADTQYF. The CDR3 DNA sequence: TGTGCTAGTGGTTTGGCGGATACGCAGTATTTT. The full variable domain, completed using reference TRBV12-5 and TRBJ2-3, is DARVTQTPRHKVTEMGQEVTMRCQPILGHNTVFWYRQTMMQGLELLAYFRNRAPLDDSGMPKDRFSAEMPDATLATLKIQPSEPRDSAVYFCASGLADTQYFGPGTRLTVL.

The chain is built from TRBV30 and TRBJ1-2; perhaps TRBD1 as D (5 bases). The CDR3 is made up of 13 amino acids. CDR1 is GTSNPN and CDR2 is SVGIG in the germline V gene (reference sequence). V was trimmed by 0 bases and J by 7 bases, leaving 12 bases between them. The CDR3 DNA is TGTGCCTGGAGTGTGGGAGGGGAGGTTGGCTACACCTTC. Residues: CAWSVGGEVGYTF.

The chain recombines TRBV7-9 with TRBJ2-7, with 8 bases lining up with TRBD2. With 5 bases clipped from V and 5 bases from J, the junction kept 5 bases outside the gene matches. Germline loops: CDR1 SEHNR, CDR2 FQNEAQ (reference sequence). The CDR3 spans 13 residues. CDR3 DNA: TGTGCCAGCAGCGAGACTAGCGTGCACGAGCAGTACTTC. Translating gives CASSETSVHEQYF.

The chain recombines TRBV30 with TRBJ2-5; 14 positions agree with TRBD2. Per the germline V gene, CDR1 is GTSNPN and CDR2 is SVGIG (reference sequence). Trimming removed 3 bases from V and 3 bases from J; junction bases left unmatched: 6. This CDR3 region has 16 residues. The CDR3 DNA reads TGTGCCTGGAGGGGGAGACTAGCGGGAGGGGAAGAGACCCAGTACTTC. It yields the protein CAWRGRLAGGEETQYF.

The rearrangement joins TRBV4-1 to TRBJ2-2, with 9 bases fitting TRBD1. The CDR3 has 19 residues. CDR1 and CDR2 (germline): MGHRA, YSYEKL. V lost 5 bases, J lost 3 bases, and 16 bases stayed unmatched. CDR3 amino acids: CASSNRTGEWMGHTGELFF. The CDR3 DNA reads TGCGCCAGCAGCAATCGGACAGGGGAATGGATGGGTCACACCGGGGAGCTGTTTTTT.

The V and J genes are TRBV7-8 and TRBJ1-2; weak D call: TRBD1 (5 bases). The V end was cut by 0 bases, the J end by 7 bases, with 9 bases between. Germline CDR1 SGHVS, CDR2 FQNEAQ. The CDR3 has 13 residues. The DNA of the CDR3 is TGTGCCAGCAGCTTAGCGGGGGGGTCTGGCTACACCTTC. Translating it yields CASSLAGGSGYTF.

The rearrangement uses TRBV9 and TRBJ1-1; 7 bases are a match to TRBD1. V lost 4 bases to trimming and J lost 0 bases; unmatched junction nucleotides: 9. This CDR3 has 16 amino acids. Germline CDR1 reads SGDLS; CDR2 reads YYNGEE. CDR3 sequence: CASSPGGGLMNTEAFF. The CDR3 region has the DNA TGTGCCAGCAGCCCAGGGGGAGGTCTTATGAACACTGAAGCTTTCTTT.

This clone has just a few counts. The genes are TRBV6-2 or TRBV6-3 and TRBJ2-1; TRBD1 might be the D (5 bases). CDR3 size: 13 residues. Germline CDR1 reads MNHEY; CDR2 reads SVGEGT. V was clipped by 5 bases and J by 5 bases, with 10 bases between them. The CDR3 bases are TGTGCCAGCAGTAGGGGCCTCGACAATGAGCAGTTCTTC. Amino acid sequence: CASSRGLDNEQFF.

This chain links TRBV2 with TRBJ2-5; no definite D call. V gave up 2 bases and J gave up 1 base, with 11 bases separating them. The CDR3 spans 15 residues. Germline V gene lookup returns CDR1 SNHLY and CDR2 FYNNEI. The CDR3 is CASSELMAGQETQYF. As DNA, the CDR3 is TGTGCCAGCAGTGAATTGATGGCAGGCCAAGAGACCCAGTACTTC.

V gene TRBV19 combines with J gene TRBJ2-1; 9 nucleotides agree with TRBD2. There are 16 residues in the CDR3. The V and J ends lost 4 bases and 8 bases, in that order; junction bases with no gene match: 12. Germline V gene data show CDR1 as LNHDA and CDR2 as SQIVND (reference sequence). DNA for the CDR3: TGTGCCAGTAGTACTCAATCTAGCGGGAAGGTCGATGAGCAGTTCTTC. It yields the protein CASSTQSSGKVDEQFF.

This chain links TRBV11-2 with TRBJ2-7, with D tentatively TRBD2 (6 bases). Germline CDR1 reads SGHAT; CDR2 reads FQNNGV. CDR3 size: 17 residues. V lost 5 bases and J lost 7, with 27 bases in between. The CDR3 reads CASSLRPGAAVSGEQYF. The CDR3 DNA sequence: TGTGCCAGCAGCCTGCGCCCTGGGGCAGCTGTCAGCGGGGAGCAGTACTTC.

The chain uses TRBV11-2 and TRBJ2-2; 10 nucleotides agree with TRBD2. Germline V gives CDR1 SGHAT, CDR2 FQNNGV. V dropped 3 bases and J dropped 6; count of bases not matched to a gene: 4. There are 15 residues in the CDR3. The CDR3 DNA reads TGTGCCAGCAGCTTGATTAGCGGGAGGCCCGGGGAGCTGTTTTTT. Amino acid sequence: CASSLISGRPGELFF.